This T cell receptor (beta chain) appears in the sequencing data of a study of blood T cell repertoires in COVID-19. The overall study: The analysed material was cDNA or gDNA that came from T cells, B-cell-depleted T cells, or PBMCs.

Germline V gene sequence: CDR1 SGHRS, CDR2 YFSETQ. This CDR3 has 15 amino acids. V gave up 3 bases and J gave up 0 bases; unmatched junction bases: 2. The table came from immunoSEQ multiplex PCR; TCRdb's copy has only in-frame clones and leaves some out. The data show some 230,000 clones, roughly four fifths seen once. Cohorts were determined from participant-reported clinical history. Sequencing was carried out using PBMCs or T cells enriched from blood (not recorded which). This receptor was taken from a woman in her thirties or forties with acute COVID-19. The chain employs TRBV5-1 and TRBJ2-2; 7 bases agree with TRBD1. In DNA, the CDR3 is TGCGCCAGCAGCTCTACAGGGGCGAACACCGGGGAGCTGTTTTTT. Its protein product is CASSSTGANTGELFF.